The text below deals with one T cell receptor beta chain. The data belong to a study of shared clonotypes between healthy human individuals. Turning to the study itself: Three plates each covered CD4 naive and memory; CD8 naive two, CD8 memory one.

The assay was immunoSEQ multiplex PCR, and TCRdb's table has in-frame clones only and misses some. The table lists 2 million to 2.5 million clones, around 95% of them singletons. Trimming left V 6 bases short and J 6 bases short, with 27 bases between. Germline CDR1 reads SGHRS; CDR2 reads YFSETQ. This CDR3 is 18 amino acids long. The chain uses TRBV5-1 and TRBJ2-2; perhaps D is TRBD1 or TRBD2 (8 bases each). The sequencing sample was made of naive CD4+ T cells sorted from blood. Subset given: CD45RA+ positively selected. This TCR derives from a man between 18 and 35 years old in good health. The CDR3 bases are TGCGCCAGCACACAGACAGGGGTCGGGGGACTAGGCGCCGGGGAGCTGTTTTTT. It is translated as CASTQTGVGGLGAGELFF.